A single sample is the source of the 10 T cell receptor beta chains below, sequenced in a study of T cell repertoires in cytomegalovirus infection. Via MiXCR, TCRdb re-called the reads, giving one row per CDR3 protein. The profile shows just over 150,000 distinct CDR3 sequences, about 25% of them singletons. The specimen sequenced was PBMCs. The receptors were gathered from a human donor in good health (CMV status not recorded). Some clones in this sample may be carry-over from other donors' samples.

The chain links TRBV30 to TRBJ1-5; D is unresolved. With 0 bases removed from V and 7 bases from J, the gap between germline ends came to 4 bases. CDR3 size: 11 residues. The germline V gene encodes CDR1 GTSNPN and CDR2 SVGIG (reference sequence). Here the CDR3 DNA reads TGTGCCTGGAGTGTGGGCCAGCCCCAGCATTTT. It encodes CAWSVGQPQHF.

J is TRBJ2-7 and V is TRBV29-1, with TRBD1 matching over 7 bases. Germline V lookup: CDR1 SQVTM, CDR2 ANQGSEA. Trimming took 4 bases from V and 0 from J; bases not matched to a gene: 3. The CDR3 covers 13 residues. The CDR3 spells CSVVRDSSYEQYF. CDR3 DNA sequence: TGCAGCGTTGTCCGGGACAGCTCCTACGAGCAGTACTTC.

For this clonotype: This sequence may be a read error, since a much larger clone differs from it by one base. As DNA, the CDR3 is TGTGCCAGCAGCTTACGTCAGTGGGATGGAAACACAGATACGCAGTATTTT. Translation: CASSLRQWDGNTDTQYF. The V call is TRBV7-8, the J call TRBJ2-3; D remains unclear. The V end lost 2 bases, the J end lost 2 bases, and 17 bases lay between the germline ends. Germline values: CDR1 SGHVS, CDR2 FQNEAQ. The length of the CDR3 is 17 residues.

This clonotype was recorded a few times. The chain carries TRBV29-1 and TRBJ2-1, with 10 bases that match TRBD2. The junction had 5 bases not matched to a gene; V was cut back by 8 bases and J by 4 bases. The CDR3 is 13 amino acids. Per the germline V gene, CDR1 is SQVTM and CDR2 is ANQGSEA. This CDR3 reads CSSSGSGYNEQFF. The CDR3 nucleotides are TGCAGCTCTAGCGGGAGTGGGTACAATGAGCAGTTCTTC.

The CDR3 bases are TGCGCCAGCAGCCCCAAGAAAACTCTCCCTCAGAGCTCCTACAATGAGCAGTTCTTC. Translation: CASSPKKTLPQSSYNEQFF. This chain connects TRBV4-3 to TRBJ2-1; unclear D gene. V gave up 4 bases and J gave up 0 bases, with 22 bases separating them. CDR1 is LGHNA, CDR2 YSLEER, per germline. This CDR3 has 19 residues.

This chain connects TRBV7-9 to TRBJ2-1; 9 nucleotides match TRBD2. Germline V gives CDR1 SEHNR, CDR2 FQNEAQ (reference sequence). With V trimmed by 5 bases and J by 4 bases, 3 bases remained unmatched. The CDR3 contains 14 residues. CDR3 coding DNA: TGTGCCAGCAGCCCTAGCGGGGCGTACAATGAGCAGTTCTTC. This encodes CASSPSGAYNEQFF.

This clonotype was picked up a small number of times. The V and J genes are TRBV20-1 and TRBJ1-1; possibly TRBD1 for D (6 bases). Per the germline V gene, CDR1 is DFQATT and CDR2 is SNEGSKA (reference sequence). The CDR3 has 16 amino acids. The V gene lost 3 bases and the J gene lost 0 bases, with 17 bases spanning the gap. DNA for the CDR3: TGCAGTGCTAGTTCCGCAGGGGAAATCATGAACACTGAAGCTTTCTTT. Its translation is CSASSAGEIMNTEAFF.

The chain links TRBV2 to TRBJ2-7, with no clear D. CDR3 length: 13 amino acids. From germline, CDR1 is SNHLY and CDR2 FYNNEI. Trimming took 7 bases from V and 6 from J, leaving 16 bases between them. The CDR3 reads CASNVRGQFEQYF. CDR3 nucleotides: TGTGCCAGCAACGTCCGCGGCCAGTTCGAGCAGTACTTC.

This clonotype was observed a few times. The genes are TRBV12-3 or TRBV12-4 and TRBJ2-1, with 8 bases that match TRBD2. The CDR3 contains 15 residues. The J segment lost 7 bases and the V segment lost 4 bases, leaving 9 bases of the junction unmatched. In DNA form, the CDR3 reads TGTGCCAGCAGTTCCTACGGGGGGGCTCTAAATGAGCAGTTCTTC. Its translation: CASSSYGGALNEQFF.

This chain joins TRBV28 and TRBJ1-1; tentative D call: TRBD1 (5 bases). This CDR3 spans 16 amino acids. The germline CDR1 and CDR2 sequences are MDHEN and SYDVKM. Trimming cost V 3 bases and J 1 base, with 15 bases left between them. In DNA, the CDR3 is TGTGCCAGCAGTTTCCTCGGGGGGGTCTCGAACACTGAAGCTTTCTTT. Its protein product is CASSFLGGVSNTEAFF.